This T cell receptor beta chain derives from a study of human T cells and chemical hapten exposure (dated by TCRdb to about 2021). Background on the whole study: Libraries were pooled for sequencing, and per-sample TCR yields varied mainly because of small differences in library volumes within the pool. This study followed changes in the peripheral blood TCR repertoire in vivo during primary and secondary sensitization of alopecia patients to the hapten diphenylcyclopropenone (DPC). From each blood RNA sample, both TCR alpha and TCR beta chains were sequenced.

According to the study, the label for this sample's time point signals: healthy volunteer bleed at 2 weeks. Total RNA was extracted from unfractionated whole blood that had been collected in Tempus Blood RNA tubes. Five or six healthy volunteers served as TCR sequencing controls and were bled at day 0, 2 weeks and 6 weeks. This clonotype showed up just a few times. Its antigen is still unknown. No base-level quality is on record; no much larger clone is a single base apart. Receptor amplification or capture employed RACE. Sequencer: NextSeq 500. During library preparation, unique molecular identifiers were attached to individual cDNA molecules so that TCRs could be counted in a quantitative, reproducible way. The paper's data handling went like this. The median number of TCRs per sample was some 100,000, ranging from about 20,000 to 750,000. The Decombinator software suite was used to annotate V, J and CDR3 in the TCR reads. For the PS versus PT1 abundance plots, all samples were subsampled to the same number of TCRs (28,000). TCRs were defined as expanded if absent before sensitization and observed at least eight times at the 2-week time point. TCRdb itself trimmed the public reads at Q25 with fastp, ran MiXCR and retained productive beta chains. Each CDR3 protein appears once, grouped with its most common genes and DNA. These V and J calls derive from TCRdb rather than the authors' analysis. The sample table holds just over 90,000 distinct CDR3 sequences, of which just under 9% were seen once. The ten largest clones take up about 3% of the sample.

The study at large found these results: DPC sensitization did not change the number of TCRs with a frequency above 1 in 1000, and there was no evidence of changes in global repertoire structure. Repeated subsampling changed both the strength of the expansion versus patch-test correlation and the threshold at which that correlation became significant.

Spanning cysteine to phenylalanine, the CDR3 consists of 16 amino acids. Only the CDR3 portion is preserved as DNA: 48 bases, with reading frame beginning at the first base. V loses 1 base of germline sequence and J loses 0 bases, and the interval between the two ends is 13 bases. CDR1 and CDR2, per the germline V gene, are SNHLY and FYNNEI. The sequencing input was whole blood. This sequence was found in a female donor in good health. Some clones in this sample may be carry-over from other donors' samples. In this chain, TRBV2 is recombined with TRBJ2-7; no confident D gene assignment can be made. The nucleotide sequence reads TGTGCCAGCAGTGAAGTTCGGGTTCTTAGCTCCTACGAGCAGTACTTC. Its protein is CASSEVRVLSSYEQYF.